This TCR beta chain was recovered during a study of T-cell reconstitution after alpha-beta-depleted transplantation in children (dated by TCRdb to the mid-2010s). In the study overall: T-cell immune reconstitution after TCRalphabeta/CD19-depleted allogeneic hematopoietic cell transplantation in children was quantitatively tracked in the study by means of TCR repertoire profiling.

The library was prepared using PCR. Sequencing was performed on an Illumina HiSeq 2500. Molecular barcoding was employed in the preparation of TCR libraries, with unique molecular identifiers being used to normalize TCRbeta repertoire quantification. TCRdb reran the public reads through fastp at Q25 and MiXCR, keeping productive beta chains. Each CDR3 protein gets just one entry, which takes the most common genes and DNA from the rows behind it. Present in this sample are around 270,000 distinct CDR3 sequences, roughly 9.1% of which were seen just once. 7.5% of the sample lies in the top ten. Broader findings and caveats from the paper: The apparently early recovery of alphabetaT-cell counts about two months after transplant reportedly depended on only several hundred rapidly expanded clones that came from non-depleted graft cells. In some patients, high TCRbeta diversity at day 60 was attributed to recipient T cells and intrathymic progenitors that had survived conditioning. The frequencies of hyperexpanded clones fell over the following months, and after one year, T-cell counts and TCRbeta diversity were mostly attributed to newly produced T cells.

In the paper's terms, the treatment or condition label means: allogeneic hematopoietic cell transplantation with graft depleted of TCRalphabeta T cells and CD19 B cells. TCRalphabeta/CD19-depleted allogeneic hematopoietic cell grafts were given to the transplant recipients, all of whom were children. About this clonotype: Its antigen is still unknown. No base quality values were provided; no much bigger clone lies one nucleotide off.

Taken from the germline V gene, the CDR1 and CDR2 loops are SGHTA and FQGTGA. The CDR3 has 16 amino acids, counting the end cysteine and phenylalanine. The read is trimmed to its CDR3 DNA, 48 bases read in frame from base 1. The V end loses 5 bases and the J end loses 0 bases, and a stretch of 11 bases separates them. Recombination connected TRBV7-3 to TRBJ2-6; the D gene is possibly TRBD1, with 5 bases matching. The TCR originated in a boy in the first two years of life with acute myeloid leukemia, due to receive a stem cell transplant. The sample in question was PBMCs, obtained before TCRalphabeta/CD19-depleted stem cell transplant. The sequenced DNA: TGTGCCAGCAGCCCGGACACGGCCTCTGGGGCCAACGTCCTGACTTTC. This yields the protein CASSPDTASGANVLTF.